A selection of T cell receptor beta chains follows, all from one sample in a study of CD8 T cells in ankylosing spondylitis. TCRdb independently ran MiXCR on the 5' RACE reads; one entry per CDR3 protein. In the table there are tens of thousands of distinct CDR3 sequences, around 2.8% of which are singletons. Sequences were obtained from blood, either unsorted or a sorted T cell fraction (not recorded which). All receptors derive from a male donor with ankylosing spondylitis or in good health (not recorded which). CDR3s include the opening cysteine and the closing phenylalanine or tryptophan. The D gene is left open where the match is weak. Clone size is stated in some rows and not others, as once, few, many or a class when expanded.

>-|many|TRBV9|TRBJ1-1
TGTGCCAGCAGCGTATACATCGGCGGTGAAGCTTTCTTT
CASSVYIGGEAFF
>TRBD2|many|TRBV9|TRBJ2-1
TGTGCCAGCAGCGTAGTTCTAGCGGGATTCAATGAGCAGTTCTTC
CASSVVLAGFNEQFF
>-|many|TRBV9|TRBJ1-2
TGTGCCAGCAGCGTAGCCCAGGGGTATGGCTACACCTTC
CASSVAQGYGYTF
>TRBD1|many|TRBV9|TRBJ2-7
TGTGCCAGCAGCGTAGAGGGGGCGCCTCCCTACGAGCAGTACTTC
CASSVEGAPPYEQYF
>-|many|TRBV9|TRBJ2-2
TGTGCCAGCAGCGCCCGGACAGCCGGCGGGGAGCTGTTTTTT
CASSARTAGGELFF
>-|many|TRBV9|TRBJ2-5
TGTGCCAGCAGCGTAGCAAGCGACCAAGAGACCCAGTACTTC
CASSVASDQETQYF
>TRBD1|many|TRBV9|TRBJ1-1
TGTGCCAGCAGCGTGACAGGGGTGACTGAAGCTTTCTTT
CASSVTGVTEAFF
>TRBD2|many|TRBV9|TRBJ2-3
TGTGCCAGCAGCTCACTTGGACTAGCGGGAGAAGATACGCAGTATTTT
CASSSLGLAGEDTQYF
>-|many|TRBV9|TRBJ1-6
TGTGCCAGCAGCCCGGGACTTGATAATTCACCCCTCCACTTT
CASSPGLDNSPLHF
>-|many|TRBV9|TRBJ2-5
TGTGCCAGCAGCGTAGGGGGTCGGGCACAAGAGACCCAGTACTTC
CASSVGGRAQETQYF
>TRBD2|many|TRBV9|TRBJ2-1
TGTGCCAGCAGCGCTCGAGGGGAAAGCGGGAGAATCAATGAGCAGTTCTTC
CASSARGESGRINEQFF
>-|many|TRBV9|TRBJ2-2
TGTGCCTCCAGCAAGAACACCGGGGAGCTGTTTTTT
CASSKNTGELFF
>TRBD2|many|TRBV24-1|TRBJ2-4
TGTGCCACCAGTGATTTGGGGGGGGGGGATCCCAAAAACATTCAGTACTTC
CATSDLGGGDPKNIQYF
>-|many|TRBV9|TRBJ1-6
TGTGCCAGCAGCGAAGCTGCCGCCAATAATTCACCCCTCCACTTT
CASSEAAANNSPLHF
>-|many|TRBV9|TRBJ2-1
TGTGCCAGCAGCCCCTCCAATTACAATGAGCAGTTCTTC
CASSPSNYNEQFF
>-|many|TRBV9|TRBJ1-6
TGTGCCAGCAGCGTAGGGGCAGGGGATAATTCACCCCTCCACTTT
CASSVGAGDNSPLHF
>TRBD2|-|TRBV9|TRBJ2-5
TGTGCCAGCAGCGTAGGACTAGCGGGCCGCCTGGAGACCCAGTACTTC
CASSVGLAGRLETQYF
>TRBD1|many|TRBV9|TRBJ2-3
TGTGCCAGCAACAGACAGGGGGCCACAGATACGCAGTATTTT
CASNRQGATDTQYF
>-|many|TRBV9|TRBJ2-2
TGTGCCAGCAGCGCGGTGGGCGGGAACGCGAACACCGGGGAGCTGTTTTTT
CASSAVGGNANTGELFF
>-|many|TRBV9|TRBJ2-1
TGTGCCAGCAGCCCAATTGGGATTTACAATGAGCAGTTCTTC
CASSPIGIYNEQFF
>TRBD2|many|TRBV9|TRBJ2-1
TGTGCCAGCAGCCCTGGACTAGCGTTATACAATGAGCAGTTCTTC
CASSPGLALYNEQFF
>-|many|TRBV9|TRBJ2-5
TGTGCCAGCAGCGATGGAGAGACCCAGTACTTC
CASSDGETQYF
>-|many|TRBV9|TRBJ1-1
TGTGCCAGCAGCCCAGCCGAGGGGAACACTGAAGCTTTCTTT
CASSPAEGNTEAFF
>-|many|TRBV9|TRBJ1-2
TGTGCCAGCAGCGTAGAGGGGCAGGCACGCTATGGCTACACCTTC
CASSVEGQARYGYTF
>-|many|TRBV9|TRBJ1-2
TGTGCCAGCAGCGTAGGTTGGGGGCTCTATGGCTACACCTTC
CASSVGWGLYGYTF
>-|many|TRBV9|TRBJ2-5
TGTGCCAGCAGCCCCAACTGGGTTGAGACCCAGTACTTC
CASSPNWVETQYF
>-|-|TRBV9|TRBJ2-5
TGTGCCAGCAGCGTAGGGGTGGCTCCTTCGGAGACCCAGTACTTC
CASSVGVAPSETQYF
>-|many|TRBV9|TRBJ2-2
TGTGCCAGCAGCGTAGGTCTTAGCGCGAACACCGGGGAGCTGTTTTTT
CASSVGLSANTGELFF
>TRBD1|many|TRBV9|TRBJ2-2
TGTGCCAGCAGCGTAGCACAGGGGGAAGTCACCGGGGAGCTGTTTTTT
CASSVAQGEVTGELFF
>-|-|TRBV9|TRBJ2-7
TGTGCCAGCAGCGTAGGTGGCACGGCAGGCTACGAGCAGTACTTC
CASSVGGTAGYEQYF
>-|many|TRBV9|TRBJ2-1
TGTGCCAGCAGCGTAGATCCCGTTCCTAGCCGGAGCTCCTACAATGAGCAGTTCTTC
CASSVDPVPSRSSYNEQFF
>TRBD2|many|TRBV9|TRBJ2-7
TGTGCCAGCAGCGCCCCTATAGCGGGAGGGCCGAGCGAGCAGTACTTC
CASSAPIAGGPSEQYF
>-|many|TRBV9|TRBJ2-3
TGTGCCAGCAGCGTAGACCGGGGGAGCACAGATACGCAGTATTTT
CASSVDRGSTDTQYF
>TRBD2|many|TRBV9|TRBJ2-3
TGTGCCAGCAGCGTAGCGGAGGGAGGGCCGGCAGATACGCAGTATTTT
CASSVAEGGPADTQYF
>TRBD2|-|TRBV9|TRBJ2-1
TGTGCCAGCAGCGTAGTTACTAGCGGGCCTTACAATGAGCAGTTCTTC
CASSVVTSGPYNEQFF
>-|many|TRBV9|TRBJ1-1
TGTGCCAGCAGCGTAGATCCGGGGAGAAACACTGAAGCTTTCTTT
CASSVDPGRNTEAFF
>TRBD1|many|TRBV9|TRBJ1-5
TGTGCCAGCAGCGTCGGGACAGGCAATCAGCCCCAGCATTTT
CASSVGTGNQPQHF
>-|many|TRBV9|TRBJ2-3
TGTGCCAGCAGCGGGACAGCGTTGCACACCGATACGCAGTATTTT
CASSGTALHTDTQYF
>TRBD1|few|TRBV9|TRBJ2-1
TGTGCCAGCAGCCCCGGGACAGGGGCATACAATGAGCAGTTCTTC
CASSPGTGAYNEQFF
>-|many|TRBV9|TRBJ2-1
TGTGCCAGCAGCCCCAGACTCGGTCGGACGAGCTCCTACAATGAGCAGTTCTTC
CASSPRLGRTSSYNEQFF
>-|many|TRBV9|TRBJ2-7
TGTGCCAGCAGCGTACTGGTGGGTGCCGAGCAGTACTTC
CASSVLVGAEQYF
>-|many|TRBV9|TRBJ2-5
TGTGCCAGCAGCGTAGCTACTTGGGCAGGGCAAGAGACCCAGTACTTC
CASSVATWAGQETQYF
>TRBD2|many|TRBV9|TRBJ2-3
TGTGCCAGCAGCGTGGGAGGGGCAGATACGCAGTATTTT
CASSVGGADTQYF
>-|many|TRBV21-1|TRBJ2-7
TGTGCCAGCAGCAAAGTGGAGGGACTAGCGGGAGCCGAAAACTACGAGCAGTACTTC
CASSKVEGLAGAENYEQYF
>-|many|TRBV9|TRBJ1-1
TGTGCCAGCAGCGTAGCCGGGGGGAACACTGAAGCTTTCTTT
CASSVAGGNTEAFF
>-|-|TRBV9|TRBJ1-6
TGTGCCAGCAGCGTAGCTCCCCAGGGGAATTCACCCCTCCACTTT
CASSVAPQGNSPLHF
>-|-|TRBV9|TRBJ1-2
TGTGCCAGCAGCAGGACAGAGAGCTATGGCTACACCTTC
CASSRTESYGYTF
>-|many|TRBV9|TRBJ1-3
TGTGCCAGCAGGCGGTCTGCTGGAAACACCATATATTTT
CASRRSAGNTIYF
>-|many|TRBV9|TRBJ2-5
TGTGCCAGCAGCGTAGTCGCCGGGGCAGAGACCCAGTACTTC
CASSVVAGAETQYF
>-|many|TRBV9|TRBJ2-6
TGTGCCAGCAGCTTACAGGATTCTGGGGCCAACGTCCTGACTTTC
CASSLQDSGANVLTF
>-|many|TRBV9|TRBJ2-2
TGTGCCAGCAGCGTCACCGTCGCGAACACCGGGGAGCTGTTTTTT
CASSVTVANTGELFF
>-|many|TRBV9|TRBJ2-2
TGTGCCAGCAGCCTGAGCAGTCACCCCAACACCGGGGAGCTGTTTTTT
CASSLSSHPNTGELFF
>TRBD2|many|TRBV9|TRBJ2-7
TGTGCCAGCAGTGCCTCACTAGCGGGAGGTTCATACGAGCAGTACTTC
CASSASLAGGSYEQYF
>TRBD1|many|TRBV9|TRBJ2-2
TGTGCCAGCAGCGTAGAGAGGGTGGGGGACAGGGATACCGGGGAGCTGTTTTTT
CASSVERVGDRDTGELFF
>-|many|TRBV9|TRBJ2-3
TGTGCCAGCAGCCCTCCACAAGCGGCTAGCACAGATACGCAGTATTTT
CASSPPQAASTDTQYF
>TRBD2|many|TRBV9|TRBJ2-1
TGTGCCAGCAGTACTAGCGGATATTCCTACAATGAGCAGTTCTTC
CASSTSGYSYNEQFF
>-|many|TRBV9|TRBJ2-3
TGTGCCAGCAGCGTAGGACGAGGGAGCACAGATACGCAGTATTTT
CASSVGRGSTDTQYF
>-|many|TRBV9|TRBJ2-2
TGTGCCAGCAGCGTAGTCCAGGGAAGTCCCGGGGAGCTGTTTTTT
CASSVVQGSPGELFF
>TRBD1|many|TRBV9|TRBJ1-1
TGTGCCAGCAGCCCAGGACAGGGGATGGCTGAAGCTTTCTTT
CASSPGQGMAEAFF